These 8 T cell receptor beta chains were all obtained from the same sample, sequenced in a study of T cells in localized non-small cell lung cancer. Sequencing used immunoSEQ multiplex PCR; TCRdb keeps in-frame clones, though not all of them. Counted here are thousands of clones, roughly two fifths occurring once; the ten biggest clones make up roughly 8.4%. This sample comprised normal lung tissue next to the tumor, obtained before any cancer treatment. These receptors originate from a woman aged 40-75 years with stage I lung adenocarcinoma.

This clone was observed a handful of times. This rearrangement joins TRBV5-1 to TRBJ2-7; 9 bases fit TRBD2. The CDR3 loop spans 15 amino acids. The germline gives CDR1 SGHRS, CDR2 YFSETQ. The trim removed 4 bases at V and 0 bases at J, leaving 5 bases unmatched. CDR3 sequence: CASSVSGGHSYEQYF. The CDR3 DNA follows: TGCGCCAGCAGCGTTAGCGGGGGCCACTCCTACGAGCAGTACTTC.

This clone is labeled medium-sized (0.01 to 0.1%). This chain uses TRBV6-8 with TRBJ2-1, with TRBD2 matching over 13 bases. The CDR3 extends over 15 amino acids. The junction had 7 bases not matched to a gene; V was cut back by 6 bases and J by 8 bases. Germline assignment: CDR1 MNHGY and CDR2 SAAAGT. This CDR3 reads CASSRTSGSRDEQFF. CDR3 nucleotides: TGTGCCAGCAGCCGGACTAGCGGGAGTAGGGATGAGCAGTTCTTC.

In its sample, this clone is medium-sized. This chain joins TRBV6-8 and TRBJ1-4; possibly TRBD1 for D (5 bases). Trimming removed 6 bases at V and 4 bases at J, with 12 bases between. CDR3 length: 14 residues. Germline CDR1 MNHGY, CDR2 SAAAGT. CDR3 amino acids: CASRRDGGNEKLFF. CDR3 nucleotide sequence: TGTGCCAGCAGAAGGGACGGGGGTAATGAAAAACTGTTTTTT.

The V and J genes are TRBV5-1 and TRBJ2-5; 10 bases line up with TRBD2. V shed 2 bases and J 5 bases; nucleotides not matched to a gene: 9. The CDR3 has 16 residues. Germline CDR1 and CDR2: SGHRS and YFSETQ. The CDR3 DNA follows: TGCGCCAGCAGCTTTGGGGCTAGCGGGGGCTTCGAGACCCAGTACTTC. This encodes CASSFGASGGFETQYF. The whole variable domain, remainder taken from reference TRBV5-1 and TRBJ2-5, is KAGVTQTPRYLIKTRGQQVTLSCSPISGHRSVSWYQQTPGQGLQFLFEYFSETQRNKGNFPGRFSGRQFSNSRSEMNVSTLELGDSALYLCASSFGASGGFETQYFGPGTRLLVL.

The chain links TRBV11-3 to TRBJ1-1; maybe TRBD1 (6 bases). Between the trimmed V and J ends, which lost 5 bases and 2 bases, there was a span of 12 bases. CDR3 length equals 14 residues. The germline gives CDR1 SGHNT, CDR2 YENEEA. The chain's CDR3 is CASSPQQGNTEAFF. DNA of the CDR3: TGTGCCAGCAGCCCACAACAGGGTAACACTGAAGCTTTCTTT.

This clone appeared a few times. The chain employs TRBV6-8 and TRBJ2-2; D ambiguous. From germline, CDR1 is MNHGY and CDR2 SAAAGT. V was trimmed by 2 bases and J by 1 base, leaving 5 bases between them. The CDR3 sequence is 14 residues long. DNA of the CDR3: TGTGCCAGCAGTTACGGAAGGAACACCGGGGAGCTGTTTTTT. Its translation: CASSYGRNTGELFF.

The chain uses TRBV11-3 and TRBJ2-2, with TRBD1 identical over 12 bases. Trimming removed 5 bases from V and 7 bases from J; junction bases left unmatched: 8. Per germline, CDR1 SGHNT and CDR2 YENEEA. This CDR3 is 16 amino acids long. CDR3 coding DNA: TGTGCCAGCAGCATTGCCGGGACAGGGGGCCTCGGGGAGCTGTTTTTT. It specifies CASSIAGTGGLGELFF.

V gene TRBV11-3 combines with J gene TRBJ2-1; D is perhaps TRBD2 (6 bases). The CDR3 is made up of 15 amino acids. V lost 3 bases, J lost 5 bases, and 14 bases lay in between. Germline loops: CDR1 SGHNT, CDR2 YENEEA. CDR3 amino acids: CASSFEGGPNNEQFF. The DNA of the CDR3 is TGTGCCAGCAGCTTTGAAGGAGGGCCAAACAATGAGCAGTTCTTC.